A selection of T cell receptor beta chains follows, all from one sample in a study of blood T cell repertoires in COVID-19. TCRdb's copy holds only in-frame clones and misses some; the assay was immunoSEQ multiplex PCR. The table records approximately 150,000 clones, approximately 88% of them present only once. Sequencing was performed on PBMCs or T cells enriched from blood (not recorded which). These receptors were obtained from a man aged 65 to 85 who had been exposed to COVID-19. The CDR3 runs from the conserved cysteine through the conserved F or W. For some rows the clone size is stated as once, few or many, or as a class when expanded; others skip it.

V: TRBV28; length: 15; size: .; J: TRBJ1-1; CDR3: CASSSPSRGETEAFF
V: TRBV5-5; length: 15; size: .; J: TRBJ2-7; CDR3: CASSLAGGQYYEQYF
V: TRBV6-5; length: 13; size: .; J: TRBJ2-3; CDR3: CASRAGVEDTQYF
V: TRBV6-2/TRBV6-3; length: 17; size: .; J: TRBJ2-1; CDR3: CASSSAPGVGGYNEQFF
V: TRBV6-5; length: 14; size: .; J: TRBJ1-1; CDR3: CASSSDGGRTEAFF
V: TRBV19; length: 13; size: .; J: TRBJ2-5; CDR3: CASSPGAGETQYF
V: TRBV11-2; length: 15; size: .; J: TRBJ2-2; CDR3: CASSLGRVNTGELFF
V: TRBV30; length: 14; size: .; J: TRBJ1-2; CDR3: CAWSKTGTVRGYTF
V: TRBV6-2/TRBV6-3; length: 14; size: .; J: TRBJ2-7; CDR3: CASSLTQGPYEQYF
V: TRBV3-1/TRBV3-2; length: 14; size: .; J: TRBJ1-1; CDR3: CASSLNTRNTEAFF
V: TRBV9; length: 14; size: .; J: TRBJ2-7; CDR3: CASSVDQGTYEQYF
V: TRBV3-1/TRBV3-2; length: 13; size: .; J: TRBJ2-2; CDR3: CASSQTETGELFF
V: TRBV18; length: 17; size: few; J: TRBJ1-4; CDR3: CASSPRQGGLANEKLFF
V: TRBV29-1; length: 14; size: .; J: TRBJ1-3; CDR3: CSVERRGTGNTIYF
V: TRBV6-5; length: 14; size: .; J: TRBJ1-1; CDR3: CASGRQAQNTEAFF
V: TRBV30; length: 16; size: .; J: TRBJ1-1; CDR3: CAWSVPRQVMNTEAFF
V: TRBV6-5; length: 15; size: .; J: TRBJ2-1; CDR3: CASSSPGQGSNEQFF
V: TRBV24-1; length: 15; size: few; J: TRBJ1-5; CDR3: CATSDRTGVNQPQHF
V: TRBV19; length: 14; size: .; J: TRBJ1-5; CDR3: CASSTGYGNQPQHF
V: TRBV28; length: 13; size: .; J: TRBJ1-2; CDR3: CASSIVQGKGYTF
V: TRBV19; length: 15; size: .; J: TRBJ2-1; CDR3: CASSGGTSGYNEQFF
V: TRBV10-3; length: 15; size: once; J: TRBJ1-1; CDR3: CAISEPGNPNTEAFF
V: TRBV5-1; length: 15; size: few; J: TRBJ2-1; CDR3: CASSLVGGSYNEQFF
V: TRBV19; length: 13; size: .; J: TRBJ1-1; CDR3: CASSSRTDLVAFF
V: TRBV3-1/TRBV3-2; length: 13; size: .; J: TRBJ1-2; CDR3: CASSGGPTNSYTF
V: TRBV9; length: 14; size: .; J: TRBJ1-6; CDR3: CASSAREANSPLHF
V: TRBV6-5; length: 15; size: .; J: TRBJ1-1; CDR3: CASRGTESVNTEAFF
V: TRBV6-5; length: 11; size: .; J: TRBJ1-2; CDR3: CATGQTYGYTF
V: TRBV19; length: 15; size: few; J: TRBJ1-5; CDR3: CASSIQGAGAQPQHF